The present T cell receptor (beta chain) was sequenced within a study of cytomegalovirus exposure and HLA in healthy donors. Germline loops: CDR1 PRHDT, CDR2 FYEKMQ (reference sequence). V lost 4 bases, J lost 3 bases, and 13 bases stayed unmatched. There are 18 residues in the CDR3. Donors were ostensibly healthy at sampling, although undocumented immune exposures were probable. The PCR employed 60 Vbeta primers together with 13 Jbeta primers. Some clones are missing from TCRdb's copy, which holds only in-frame ones; the method was immunoSEQ multiplex PCR. Among 160,000 or so clones, approximately 80% were seen once, and the ten largest hold 3.7%.

The J gene is TRBJ2-1, the V gene TRBV13; TRBD2 matches 9 bases. Sequencing was carried out using PBMCs. The TCR sequence derives from a young man in good health and CMV-seropositive. In DNA, the CDR3 is TGTGCCAGCAGCTCTCTTCCCAAGGTAGCGGGGGACTACAATGAGCAGTTCTTC. It translates to CASSSLPKVAGDYNEQFF.